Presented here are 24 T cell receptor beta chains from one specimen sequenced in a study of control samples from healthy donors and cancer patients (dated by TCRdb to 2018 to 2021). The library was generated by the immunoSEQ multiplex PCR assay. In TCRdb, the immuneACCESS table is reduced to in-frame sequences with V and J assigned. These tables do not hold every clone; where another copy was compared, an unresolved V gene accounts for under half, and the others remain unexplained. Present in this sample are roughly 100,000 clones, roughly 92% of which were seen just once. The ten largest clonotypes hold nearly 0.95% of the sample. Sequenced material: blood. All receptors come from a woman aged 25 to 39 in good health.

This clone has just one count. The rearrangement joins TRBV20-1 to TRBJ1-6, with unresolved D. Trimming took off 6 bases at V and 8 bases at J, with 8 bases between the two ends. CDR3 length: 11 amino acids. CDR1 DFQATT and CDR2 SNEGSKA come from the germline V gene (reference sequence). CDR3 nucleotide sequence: TGCAGTGCCAGCGGGGATTCACCCCTCCACTTT. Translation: CSASGDSPLHF.

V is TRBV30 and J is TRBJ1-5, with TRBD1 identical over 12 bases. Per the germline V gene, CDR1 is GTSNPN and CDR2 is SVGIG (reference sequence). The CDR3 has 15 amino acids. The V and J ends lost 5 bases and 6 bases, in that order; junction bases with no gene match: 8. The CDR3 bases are TGTGCCTGGTCGACCGGGACAGGGGGCAGTCAGCCCCAGCATTTT. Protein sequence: CAWSTGTGGSQPQHF. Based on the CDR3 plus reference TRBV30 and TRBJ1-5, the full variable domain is SQTIHQWPATLVQPVGSPLSLECTVEGTSNPNLYWYRQAAGRGLQLLFYSVGIGQISSEVPQNLSASRPQDRQFILSSKKLLLSDSGFYLCAWSTGTGGSQPQHFGDGTRLSIL.

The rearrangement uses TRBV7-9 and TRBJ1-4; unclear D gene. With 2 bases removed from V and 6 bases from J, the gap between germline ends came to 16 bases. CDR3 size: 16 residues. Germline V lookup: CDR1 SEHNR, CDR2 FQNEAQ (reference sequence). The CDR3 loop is CASSLIAQPGDEKLFF. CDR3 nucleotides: TGTGCCAGCAGCTTAATCGCCCAACCCGGCGATGAAAAACTGTTTTTT.

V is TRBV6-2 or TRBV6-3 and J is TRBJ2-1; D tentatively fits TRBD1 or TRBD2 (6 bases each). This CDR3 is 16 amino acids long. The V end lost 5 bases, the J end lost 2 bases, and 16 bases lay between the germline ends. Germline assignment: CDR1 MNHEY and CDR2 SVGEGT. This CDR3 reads CASSGWGRGTYNEQFF. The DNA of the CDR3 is TGTGCCAGCAGTGGCTGGGGGCGGGGAACCTACAATGAGCAGTTCTTC.

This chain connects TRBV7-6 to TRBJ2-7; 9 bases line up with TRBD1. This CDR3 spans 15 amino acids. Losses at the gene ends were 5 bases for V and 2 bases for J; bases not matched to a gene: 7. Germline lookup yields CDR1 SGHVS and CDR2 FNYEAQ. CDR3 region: CASSPTGQGPYEQYF. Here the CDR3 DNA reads TGTGCCAGCAGCCCAACGGGACAGGGCCCCTACGAGCAGTACTTC.

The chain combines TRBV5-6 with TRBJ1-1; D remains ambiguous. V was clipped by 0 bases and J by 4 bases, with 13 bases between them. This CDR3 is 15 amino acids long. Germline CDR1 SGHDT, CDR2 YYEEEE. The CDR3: CASSLVREEVTEAFF. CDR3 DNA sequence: TGTGCCAGCAGCTTGGTGAGGGAGGAAGTCACTGAAGCTTTCTTT.

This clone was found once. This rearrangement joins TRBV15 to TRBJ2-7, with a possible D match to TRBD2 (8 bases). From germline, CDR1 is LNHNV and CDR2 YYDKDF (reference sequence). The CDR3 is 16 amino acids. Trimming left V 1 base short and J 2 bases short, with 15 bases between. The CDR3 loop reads CATSRAGGAGAYEQYF. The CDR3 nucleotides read TGTGCCACCAGCAGAGCAGGGGGAGCGGGGGCCTACGAGCAGTACTTC. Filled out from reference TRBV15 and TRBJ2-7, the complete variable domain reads DAMVIQNPRYQVTQFGKPVTLSCSQTLNHNVMYWYQQKSSQAPKLLFHYYDKDFNNEADTPDNFQSRRPNTSFCFLDIRSPGLGDTAMYLCATSRAGGAGAYEQYFGPGTRLTVT.

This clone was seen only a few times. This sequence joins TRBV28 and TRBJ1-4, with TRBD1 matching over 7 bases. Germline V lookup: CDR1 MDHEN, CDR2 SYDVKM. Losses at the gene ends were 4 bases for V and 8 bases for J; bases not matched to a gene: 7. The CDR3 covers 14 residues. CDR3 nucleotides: TGTGCCAGCAGTTGGGAGACAGGGCGCGAAAAACTGTTTTTT. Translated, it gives CASSWETGREKLFF.

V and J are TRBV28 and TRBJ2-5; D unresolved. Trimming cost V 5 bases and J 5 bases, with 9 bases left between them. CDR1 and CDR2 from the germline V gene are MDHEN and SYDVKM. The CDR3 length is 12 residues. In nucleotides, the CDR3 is TGTGCCAGCAGTATACGGCGGGAGACCCAGTACTTC. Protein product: CASSIRRETQYF.

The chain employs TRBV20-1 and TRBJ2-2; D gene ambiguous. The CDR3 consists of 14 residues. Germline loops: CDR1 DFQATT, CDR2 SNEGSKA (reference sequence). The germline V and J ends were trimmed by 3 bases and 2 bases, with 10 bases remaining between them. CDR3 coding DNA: TGCAGTGCTAGTATGGGCCCCAACACCGGGGAGCTGTTTTTT. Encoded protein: CSASMGPNTGELFF.

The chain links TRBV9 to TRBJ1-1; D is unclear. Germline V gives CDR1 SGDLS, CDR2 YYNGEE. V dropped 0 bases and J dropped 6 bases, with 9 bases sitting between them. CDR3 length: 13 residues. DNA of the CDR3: TGTGCCAGCAGCGTAGGTGTCCAGGCTGAAGCTTTCTTT. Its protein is CASSVGVQAEAFF.

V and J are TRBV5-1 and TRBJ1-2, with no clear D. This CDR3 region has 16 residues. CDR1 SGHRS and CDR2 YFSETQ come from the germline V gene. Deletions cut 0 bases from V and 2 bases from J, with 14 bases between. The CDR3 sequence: CASSLASGTENYGYTF. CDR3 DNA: TGCGCCAGCAGCTTGGCATCCGGAACTGAGAACTATGGCTACACCTTC.

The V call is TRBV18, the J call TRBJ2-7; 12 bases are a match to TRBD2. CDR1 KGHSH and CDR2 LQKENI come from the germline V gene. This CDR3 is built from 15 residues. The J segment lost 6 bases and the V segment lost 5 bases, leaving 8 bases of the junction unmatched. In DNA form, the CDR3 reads TGTGCCAGCTCAGCCCGACTAGCGGGAGTCACCGAGCAGTACTTC. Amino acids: CASSARLAGVTEQYF. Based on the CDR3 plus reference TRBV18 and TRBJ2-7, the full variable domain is NAGVMQNPRHLVRRRGQEARLRCSPMKGHSHVYWYRQLPEEGLKFMVYLQKENIIDESGMPKERFSAEFPKEGPSILRIQQVVRGDSAAYFCASSARLAGVTEQYFGPGTRLTVT.

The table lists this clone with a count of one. CDR3 DNA sequence: TGTGCCAGCAGTCGCCAGAAGACCCAGTACTTC. Protein product: CASSRQKTQYF. The J gene is TRBJ2-5, the V gene TRBV12-3 or TRBV12-4, with D unresolved. V gave up 5 bases and J gave up 6 bases, with 7 bases separating them. This CDR3 comprises 11 residues.

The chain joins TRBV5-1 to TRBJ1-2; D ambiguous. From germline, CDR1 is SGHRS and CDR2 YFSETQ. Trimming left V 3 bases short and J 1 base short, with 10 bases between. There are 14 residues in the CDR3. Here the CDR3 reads CASSWDNRNYGYTF. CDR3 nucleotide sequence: TGCGCCAGCAGCTGGGATAACCGTAACTATGGCTACACCTTC.

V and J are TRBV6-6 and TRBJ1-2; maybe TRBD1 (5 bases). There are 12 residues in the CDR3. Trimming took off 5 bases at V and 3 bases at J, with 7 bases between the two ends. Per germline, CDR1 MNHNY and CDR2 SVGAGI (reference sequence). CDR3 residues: CASSGTDYGYTF. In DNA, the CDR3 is TGTGCCAGCAGTGGGACTGACTATGGCTACACCTTC.

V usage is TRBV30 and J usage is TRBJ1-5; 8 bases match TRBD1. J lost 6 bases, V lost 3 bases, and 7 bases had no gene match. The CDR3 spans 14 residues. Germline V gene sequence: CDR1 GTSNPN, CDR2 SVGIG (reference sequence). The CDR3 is CAWSGQGFAQPQHF. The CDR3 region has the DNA TGTGCCTGGAGCGGACAGGGTTTTGCTCAGCCCCAGCATTTT.

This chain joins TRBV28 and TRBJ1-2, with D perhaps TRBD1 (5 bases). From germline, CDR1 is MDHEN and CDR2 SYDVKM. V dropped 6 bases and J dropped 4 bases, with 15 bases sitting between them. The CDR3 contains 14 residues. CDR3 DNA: TGTGCCAGCAGCTTGGGACTGCAGATCTATGGCTACACCTTC. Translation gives CASSLGLQIYGYTF.

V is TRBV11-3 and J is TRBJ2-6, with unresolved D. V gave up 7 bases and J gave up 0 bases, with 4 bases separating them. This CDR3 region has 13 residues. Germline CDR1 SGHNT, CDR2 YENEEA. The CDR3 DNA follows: TGTGCCAGCAAGACCTCTGGGGCCAACGTCCTGACTTTC. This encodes CASKTSGANVLTF. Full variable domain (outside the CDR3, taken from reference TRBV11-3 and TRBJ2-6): EAGVVQSPRYKIIEKKQPVAFWCNPISGHNTLYWYLQNLGQGPELLIRYENEEAVDDSQLPKDRFSAERLKGVDSTLKIQPAELGDSAVYLCASKTSGANVLTFGAGSRLTVL.

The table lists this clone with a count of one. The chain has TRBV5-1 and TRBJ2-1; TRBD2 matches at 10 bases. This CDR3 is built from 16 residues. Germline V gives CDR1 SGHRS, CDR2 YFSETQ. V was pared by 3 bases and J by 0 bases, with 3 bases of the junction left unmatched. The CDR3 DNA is TGCGCCAGCAGCTATAGCGGGGGGAGCTCCTACAATGAGCAGTTCTTC. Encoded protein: CASSYSGGSSYNEQFF. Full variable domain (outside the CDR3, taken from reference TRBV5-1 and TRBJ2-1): KAGVTQTPRYLIKTRGQQVTLSCSPISGHRSVSWYQQTPGQGLQFLFEYFSETQRNKGNFPGRFSGRQFSNSRSEMNVSTLELGDSALYLCASSYSGGSSYNEQFFGPGTRLTVL.

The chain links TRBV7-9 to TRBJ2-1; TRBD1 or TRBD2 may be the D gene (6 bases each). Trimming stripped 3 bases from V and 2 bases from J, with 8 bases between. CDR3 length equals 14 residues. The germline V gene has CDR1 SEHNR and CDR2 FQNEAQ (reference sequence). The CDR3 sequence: CASSFGGPYNEQFF. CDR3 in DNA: TGTGCCAGCAGCTTTGGGGGGCCCTACAATGAGCAGTTCTTC.

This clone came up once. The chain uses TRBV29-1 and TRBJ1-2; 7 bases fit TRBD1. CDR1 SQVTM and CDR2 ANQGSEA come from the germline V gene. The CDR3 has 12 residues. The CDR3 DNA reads TGCAGGGTGGGGCAGGGGGACGATGGCTACACCTTC. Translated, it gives CRVGQGDDGYTF.

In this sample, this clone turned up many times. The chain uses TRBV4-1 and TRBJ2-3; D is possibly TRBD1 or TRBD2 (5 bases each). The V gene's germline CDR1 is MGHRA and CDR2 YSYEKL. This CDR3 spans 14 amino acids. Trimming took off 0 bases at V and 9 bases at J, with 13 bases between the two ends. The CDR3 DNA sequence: TGCGCCAGCAGCCAAGAGCCCGGGACGAGAACGCAGTATTTT. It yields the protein CASSQEPGTRTQYF.

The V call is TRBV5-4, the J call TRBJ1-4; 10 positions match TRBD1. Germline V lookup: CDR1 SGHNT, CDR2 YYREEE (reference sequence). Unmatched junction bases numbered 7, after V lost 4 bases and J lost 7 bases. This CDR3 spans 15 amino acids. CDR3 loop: CASSGQGQGFEKLFF. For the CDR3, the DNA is TGTGCCAGCAGCGGTCAGGGACAGGGGTTTGAAAAACTGTTTTTT.